This T cell receptor beta chain was documented in a study of cytomegalovirus exposure and HLA in healthy donors (dated by TCRdb to the late 2010s). Describing the broader study: According to an earlier analysis of a few hundred of the donors, about 179 million T cells yielded roughly 110 million unique TCR beta sequences and approximately 300 Gb of sequence data. Five DR-DQ haplotypes were handled as single units for association and clustering because linkage in the cohort was strong. The study was designed to test whether signatures of past pathogen exposure could be identified by cataloging public T cell receptors. Typing coverage varied by locus: roughly 620-630 donors for A, B, C, DRB1 and DQB1; approximately 500 for DQA1; some 610 for DPA1; 450 to 480 for DPB1. HLA typing covered class I and class II loci at four-digit resolution. The T cell repertoires of 550 to 850 subjects were profiled by immunosequencing and related to cytomegalovirus serostatus. Around 300 gigabases of sequencing data and approximately 80 million unique TCR sequences were included in an early release covering several hundred HLA-typed donors. In a later analysis, previously published TCR beta repertoires from 666 donors were re-analyzed and high-resolution HLA genotyping was added so that TCR occurrence patterns could be studied. Of the approximately 370 genotyped donors, approximately 81% were placed in the genetic ancestry cluster associated with self-reported Caucasian donors. All discovery cohort repertoires had been generated using a single sequencing platform. A separate validation cohort of approximately 120 different subjects was used in addition to the roughly 670-subject first cohort. A later genetic analysis used genome-wide SNP genotypes for about 65% of the 666 donors, treating that subset as a discovery cohort. In the later analysis, no new phenotypic data were used to find candidate immune exposures; instead, reliance was placed on TCR beta sequences and their occurrence across donors. High-throughput TCR immunosequencing, statistical association of individual TCRs with disease status, and machine learning were combined to predict cytomegalovirus infection status. On average, around 230,000 unique TCR beta nucleotide sequences were sequenced per donor among fewer than 500 genotyped donors of the cohort, with approximately 18% of those sequences being non-productive. An earlier analysis of approximately 500 of the donors applied high-throughput TCR beta sequencing to assess whether each TCR beta V gene segment acted as functional or pseudogenic. Alongside the repertoire data, information on donor age, sex, ethnicity and CMV serostatus was compiled. The paper as a whole reports these results and caveats: A later genetic analysis associated a missense DCLRE1C variant with V-gene and J-gene trimming of TCR beta chains, and an independent cohort replicated the association. In a later analysis, some 17,000 TCR beta sequences were associated with specific HLA alleles at a false discovery rate of 0.05. According to a later analysis, parvovirus B19, influenza, CMV and Epstein-Barr virus appeared linked to several top co-occurrence clusters. It was suggested by the authors that the approach could potentially be generalized to other disease states and immunological phenotypes. In a later analysis, HLA-associated TCR beta chains were found to be more clonally expanded and to have lower generation probabilities than equally common non-associated chains. While some public TCRs were present in many individuals, most TCR sequences turned up only very rarely across donors. A few of the identified cytomegalovirus-associated TCR beta chains were confirmed in vitro to be specific for cytomegalovirus antigens. In this cohort, only TCR beta chains were sequenced, and detectable features were limited by the absence of alpha or paired-chain data. A further reported finding was that TCR beta sequences accurately predicted the HLA-A and HLA-B alleles for most subjects in the first cohort. According to a later analysis, TCR association rates differed among HLA loci, with DRB1 alleles showing the most associated TCRs and HLA-C alleles showing the fewest. A cluster of highly shared sequence variants was judged likely to represent a technical artifact of the sequencing pipeline. Cytomegalovirus status was reported to be diagnosed by the classifier with high specificity and sensitivity in both the original and validation cohorts. Most CMV-associated TCR beta chains appeared to be HLA-restricted in a later analysis, and the HLA associations seemed to be driven largely by CMV exposure. Immune exposure information for the cohort was limited to CMV serostatus. A total of fewer than 200 TCR beta chains were listed by the study as associated with cytomegalovirus. When HLA alleles, especially DR and DQ, strongly co-occurred, TCR associations were difficult to assign to individual alleles. Broadly in line with IMGT annotations, most TCR beta V segments showed up in productive rearrangements about 90% or about 30% of the time in an earlier analysis of under 700 of the donors. Fewer than 20 rarely observed V segments, including chromosome 9 orphons, were excluded from the earlier analysis of just under 600 of the donors because counts were too low. In a later genetic analysis, fewer N-insertions in productive TCRs were reported among donors in an Asian-associated ancestry cluster than the approximately 710-donor mean. Sequencing depth was assumed to be roughly uniform across donors in the presence/absence analyses, though that assumption may not hold. Because HLA typing was missing for some donors at each locus, association tests included only the typed subset. Correlated functional status among segregating V segments might reflect linkage disequilibrium, but an unknown experimental factor could not be ruled out. Some IMGT-functional V segments, including TRBV6-2 and TRBV6-3, could not be told apart with the 87-base-pair reads, so those segments were excluded.

The cohort was made up of approximately 700 healthy bone marrow donors. Cohort members were all nominally healthy when sampled, although unrecorded immune exposures were likely present. The donor was CMV seropositive and was included in the group of 250 to 300 seropositive cohort members. Every donor gave a peripheral blood sample, and the peripheral blood mononuclear cells from that sample were used for TCR beta sequencing. Genomic DNA extraction from the blood cell samples was performed with the Qiagen DNeasy Blood Extraction Kit. The method was the immunoSEQ multiplex PCR assay. A mixture of 60 forward primers for TCR Vbeta segments and 13 reverse primers for TCR Jbeta segments was used in the multiplex PCR. The CDR3 region of rearranged TCR beta genes was amplified from genomic DNA by a multiplex PCR assay. The Illumina HiSeq System was used to sequence the amplified TCR beta libraries as 87-base-pair reads. As for the authors' bioinformatics: In a later analysis, tens of millions of unique TCR beta chains were counted across the roughly 700 repertoires, and about 9.9 million of these chains were shared by at least two donors. To remove PCR and sequencing errors, raw reads were error-corrected and collapsed into unique sequences using a nearest-neighbor algorithm that merged closely related sequences. To assign V, D and J gene segments, CDR3 sequences were aligned to IMGT reference sequences. For a sequence to be retained, at least a six-nucleotide match to both a V gene segment and a J gene segment was required. Rearrangements were called productive when the CDR3 lacked stop codons and stayed in frame with V and J; all others were non-productive. CDR3 was defined by IMGT convention, running from the second conserved V-encoded cysteine to the conserved J-encoded phenylalanine. The earlier analysis of roughly 590 of the donors excluded sequences that lacked an unambiguous match to a single V gene segment. An earlier analysis of almost 600 of the donors classified V segments as functional when productive rearrangements were above 56.7% and as segregating when the standard deviation between donors was above 5%. To diagnose cytomegalovirus status from the catalog of TCR beta chain sequences, a statistical classification framework was built. In a later analysis, TCR nucleotide sequences were compared against IMGT/GENE-DB human TR gene sequences so that V and J genes could be assigned. In a later analysis, CDR3 sequences and most-parsimonious VDJ recombination scenarios were assigned using the TCRdist pipeline. A later analysis defined each TCR beta chain by its CDR3 amino acid sequence plus V-gene family, and excluded reads lacking a unique V-gene family. A later analysis removed 450 to 600 highly shared, low-generation-probability nucleotide sequences to deal with suspected cross-contamination and a sequencing artifact. In a later analysis, a clonal expansion index for each public chain was calculated from normalized within-repertoire ranks of inferred template counts. In a later analysis, generation probabilities were computed with a VDJ recombination model fitted to out-of-frame rearrangements, and the resulting probabilities were checked against IGoR. In a later analysis, hypergeometric tests were used to score TCR-TCR, TCR-HLA and TCR-CMV co-occurrence, with a repertoire-size bias correction applied to TCR pairs. A later analysis estimated false discovery rates by permuting HLA or CMV assignments 20 times. A later analysis grouped co-occurring TCRs with DBSCAN, adding TCRdist sequence similarity when clustering within HLA-allele-positive subsets. Co-occurrence clustering excluded repertoires with fewer than 30,000 or more than 120,000 public chains, plus five with anomalous nucleotide sharing. What TCRdb holds here is the immuneACCESS table cut down to in-frame rearrangements. Part of the clones is not present; checked against another copy, under half of the missing clones reflect an unresolved V gene, and the others are unexplained. V, J and clone size derive from that table, while D and trimming were established from the DNA sequence. For this sample there are about 160,000 clones; 50% to 75% appear just once. The ten largest clonotypes hold under 7.5% of the sample.

On this clone: This receptor's antigen is unknown. There are no base qualities to consult, and no much larger clone falls within one base.

V ends up 9 bases short and J 8 bases short, with an unmatched junction base count of 4. CDR1 and CDR2 (MDHEN, SYDVKM) derive from the germline V gene. The CDR3 sequence holds 14 residues, the cysteine and phenylalanine included. The only DNA kept is the CDR3, 42 bases in frame from the first base. Recombination joined TRBV28 with TRBJ2-2, and 15 bases in between align with TRBD2. The receptor's source is a woman in her sixties or seventies in good health and CMV-seropositive. Sequenced input: PBMCs. The encoded CDR3 is CASRTSGRAGELFF. In nucleotide form, the sequence is TGTGCCAGTAGGACTAGCGGGAGGGCTGGGGAGCTGTTTTTT.